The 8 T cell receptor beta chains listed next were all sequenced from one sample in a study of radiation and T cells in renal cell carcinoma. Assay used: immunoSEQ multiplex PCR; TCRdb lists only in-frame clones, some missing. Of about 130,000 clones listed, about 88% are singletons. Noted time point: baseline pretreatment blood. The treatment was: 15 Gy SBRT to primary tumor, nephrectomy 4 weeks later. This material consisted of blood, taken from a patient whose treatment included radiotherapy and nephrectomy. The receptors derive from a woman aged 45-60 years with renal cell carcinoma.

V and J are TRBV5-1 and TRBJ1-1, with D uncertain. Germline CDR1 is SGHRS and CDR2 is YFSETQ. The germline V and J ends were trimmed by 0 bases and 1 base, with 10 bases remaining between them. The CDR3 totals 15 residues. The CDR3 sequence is CASSLETVKNTEAFF. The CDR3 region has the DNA TGCGCCAGCAGCTTGGAGACGGTGAAGAACACTGAAGCTTTCTTT.

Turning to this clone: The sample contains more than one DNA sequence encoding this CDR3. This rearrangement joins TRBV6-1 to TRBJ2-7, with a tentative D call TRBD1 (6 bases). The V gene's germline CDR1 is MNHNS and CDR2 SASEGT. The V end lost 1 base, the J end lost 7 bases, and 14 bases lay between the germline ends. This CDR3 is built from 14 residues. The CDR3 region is CASSEGEGGYEQYF. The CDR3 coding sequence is TGTGCCAGCAGTGAAGGGGAAGGGGGATATGAGCAGTACTTC.

The CDR3 loop reads CASSPIGSYGYTF. The CDR3 DNA is TGTGCCAGCAGCCCAATAGGGAGCTATGGCTACACCTTC. This chain joins TRBV5-4 and TRBJ1-2; D is uncertain. V lost 4 bases and J 4 bases, leaving 11 bases between the germline ends. Germline CDR1 is SGHNT and CDR2 is YYREEE (reference sequence). There are 13 residues in the CDR3.

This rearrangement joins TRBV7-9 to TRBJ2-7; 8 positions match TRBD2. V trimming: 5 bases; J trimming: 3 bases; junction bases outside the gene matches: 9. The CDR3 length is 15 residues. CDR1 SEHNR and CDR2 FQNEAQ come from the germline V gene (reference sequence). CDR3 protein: CASSTPGGLDYEQYF. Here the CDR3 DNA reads TGTGCCAGCAGCACCCCGGGGGGACTAGACTACGAGCAGTACTTC.

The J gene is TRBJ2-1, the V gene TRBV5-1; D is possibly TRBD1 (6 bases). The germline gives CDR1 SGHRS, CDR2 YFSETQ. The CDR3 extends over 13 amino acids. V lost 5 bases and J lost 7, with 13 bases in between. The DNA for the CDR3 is TGCGCCAGCAGATGGACAGAAACTAATGAGCAGTTCTTC. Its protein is CASRWTETNEQFF.

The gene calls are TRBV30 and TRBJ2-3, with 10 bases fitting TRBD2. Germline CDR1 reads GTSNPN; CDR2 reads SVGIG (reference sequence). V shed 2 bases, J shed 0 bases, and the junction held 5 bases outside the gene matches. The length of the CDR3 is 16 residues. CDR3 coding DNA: TGTGCCTGGAGTATAGCGGGGGGTTGGAGCACAGATACGCAGTATTTT. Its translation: CAWSIAGGWSTDTQYF. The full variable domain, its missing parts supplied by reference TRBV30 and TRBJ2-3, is SQTIHQWPATLVQPVGSPLSLECTVEGTSNPNLYWYRQAAGRGLQLLFYSVGIGQISSEVPQNLSASRPQDRQFILSSKKLLLSDSGFYLCAWSIAGGWSTDTQYFGPGTRLTVL.

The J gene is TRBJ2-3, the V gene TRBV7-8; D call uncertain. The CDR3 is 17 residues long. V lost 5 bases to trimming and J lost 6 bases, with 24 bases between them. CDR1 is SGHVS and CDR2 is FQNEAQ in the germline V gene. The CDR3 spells CASSPFMSRATPDTQYF. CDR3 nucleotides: TGTGCCAGCAGCCCATTCATGTCCCGAGCCACACCGGATACGCAGTATTTT.

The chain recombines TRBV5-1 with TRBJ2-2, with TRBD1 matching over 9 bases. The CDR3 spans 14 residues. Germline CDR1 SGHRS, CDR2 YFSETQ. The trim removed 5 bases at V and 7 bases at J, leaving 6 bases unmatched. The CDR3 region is CASRRDRASGELFF. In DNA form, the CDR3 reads TGCGCCAGCAGACGGGACAGGGCTAGCGGGGAGCTGTTTTTT.